This T cell receptor (beta chain) stems from a study of PD-1 blockade in classical Hodgkin lymphoma. Some clones are missing from TCRdb's copy, which holds only in-frame ones; the method was immunoSEQ multiplex PCR. The sample includes around 58,000 clones, around nine tenths seen only once; the top ten take 7.5% to 10%. The CDR3 has 14 amino acids. In germline, CDR1 is SEHNR, CDR2 FQNEAQ (reference sequence). J was trimmed by 0 bases and V by 11 bases; bases with no gene match: 6. There was relapse after autologous stem cell transplantation in every patient, and there was variation in brentuximab vedotin exposure.

This chain joins TRBV7-9 and TRBJ1-4, with TRBD1 matching 7 bases. This TCR came from a human donor with classical Hodgkin lymphoma. Sequenced here: peripheral blood mononuclear cells (PBMCs), sampled at baseline. In DNA form, the CDR3 reads TGTGCCGCAACAGGGGAGGCAACTAATGAAAAACTGTTTTTT. Amino acids: CAATGEATNEKLFF.